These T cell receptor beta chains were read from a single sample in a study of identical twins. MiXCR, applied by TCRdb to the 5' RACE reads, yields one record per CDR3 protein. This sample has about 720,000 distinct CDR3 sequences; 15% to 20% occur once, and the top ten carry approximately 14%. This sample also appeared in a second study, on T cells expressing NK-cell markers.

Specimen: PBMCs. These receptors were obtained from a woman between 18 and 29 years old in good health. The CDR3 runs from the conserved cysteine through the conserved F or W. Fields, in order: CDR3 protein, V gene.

CDR3aa: CASSLTRLGAQYF
v_gene: TRBV12-3/TRBV12-4

CDR3aa: CASSYSGPAGGVYEQYF
v_gene: TRBV6-5

CDR3aa: CASKGWDTEAFF
v_gene: TRBV7-9

CDR3aa: CASSQQAGGHRYNEQFF
v_gene: TRBV4-3

CDR3aa: CASSVQGDTEAFF
v_gene: TRBV27

CDR3aa: CASSLVGTGKEQFF
v_gene: TRBV11-2

CDR3aa: CASSQGPGRVYEQYF
v_gene: TRBV4-3

CDR3aa: CATRTGGTEAFF
v_gene: TRBV10-3

CDR3aa: CASSLSNHVRPSTDTQYF
v_gene: TRBV11-1

CDR3aa: CASSPLAGGVDNEQFF
v_gene: TRBV6-2/TRBV6-3

CDR3aa: CAISEGTEAFF
v_gene: TRBV10-3

CDR3aa: CASSTRLVSYF
v_gene: TRBV4-3

CDR3aa: CSVEAHTRAMVGELFF
v_gene: TRBV29-1

CDR3aa: CSARSAGPQETQYF
v_gene: TRBV20-1

CDR3aa: CAISSQLAVGNEQYF
v_gene: TRBV10-3

CDR3aa: CASTRTGGNTEAFF
v_gene: TRBV6-1

CDR3aa: CASSPSESYEQYF
v_gene: TRBV12-3/TRBV12-4

CDR3aa: CASSPGQEGNEQFF
v_gene: TRBV6-4

CDR3aa: CSAAGDEQFF
v_gene: TRBV29-1

CDR3aa: CASSQEQGYDEKLFF
v_gene: TRBV4-3

CDR3aa: CASSLSGQGTEKLFF
v_gene: TRBV6-1

CDR3aa: CASSYRHPGYTF
v_gene: TRBV6-6

CDR3aa: CASRPGGVNTEAFF
v_gene: TRBV5-1

CDR3aa: CASSLDLLASASNTGELFF
v_gene: TRBV5-1

CDR3aa: CASSYGTTNEKLFF
v_gene: TRBV6-5

CDR3aa: CASSHPGLAIEQFF
v_gene: TRBV7-2

CDR3aa: CASTLGSYEQYF
v_gene: TRBV11-2

CDR3aa: CASNFNRRGTDTQYF
v_gene: TRBV5-1

CDR3aa: CASSDPSSGQQFF
v_gene: TRBV5-1

CDR3aa: CSARDLLGLNSPLHF
v_gene: TRBV20-1

CDR3aa: CSVRRRGGETQYF
v_gene: TRBV29-1

CDR3aa: CASGLTGLHEQYF
v_gene: TRBV27

CDR3aa: CASREPGGTDTQYF
v_gene: TRBV6-1

CDR3aa: CATSDFRGGYTF
v_gene: TRBV24-1

CDR3aa: CASSRGSVETQYF
v_gene: TRBV12-3/TRBV12-4

CDR3aa: CASSLQGLPSISGANVLTF
v_gene: TRBV6-5

CDR3aa: CASSLRTRSGANVLTF
v_gene: TRBV7-2

CDR3aa: CASSFVTKCNTDTQYF
v_gene: TRBV6-5

CDR3aa: CASSPWGGSRSYEQYF
v_gene: TRBV7-2

CDR3aa: CASSPGQGGNTIYF
v_gene: TRBV12-3/TRBV12-4